The source of this TCR beta chain is a study of blood T cell repertoires in COVID-19. Study-wide context: Samples representing acute and convalescent COVID-19 were sourced from the United States, Italy and Spain. The analysed material was cDNA or gDNA that came from T cells, B-cell-depleted T cells, or PBMCs.

Study processing details: Amplification with reference gene primers provided the estimates of nucleated cell counts. Measured with immunoSEQ multiplex PCR; TCRdb has only the in-frame clones, and not every one. D and trimming come from the DNA, and the V and J calls and clone size come from that table. The sample has about 85,000 clones; roughly four fifths are singletons. The CDR3 consists of 12 residues. Per the germline V gene, CDR1 is MGHDK and CDR2 is SYGVNS. Trimming shortened V by 6 bases and J by 9 bases, and 12 bases separated the two germline ends. Sample: peripheral blood. This sequence was found in a woman aged 80 or older with acute or convalescent COVID-19. This rearrangement joins TRBV25-1 to TRBJ2-4, with a tentative D call TRBD2 (5 bases). The CDR3: CASRGSLGIQYF. The CDR3 bases are TGTGCCAGCAGGGGGAGCCTAGGCATTCAGTACTTC.